This record concerns one TCR beta chain sequence. Its binding antigen is unknown. No base quality values were provided; no much bigger clone lies one nucleotide off. Library preparation was by the immunoSEQ multiplex PCR assay. In the authors' own workflow: A statistical classification framework was developed to diagnose cytomegalovirus status using the catalog of TCR beta chain sequences. The table was pulled from immuneACCESS by TCRdb, which kept in-frame rearrangements only. Such tables lose some clones; where checked, under half of the loss comes from unresolved V genes, and the rest has no known cause. V, J and clone size were drawn from that table, and D and trimming were deduced from the DNA. For this sample the table gives about 65,000 clones, of which 85% to 95% were detected only once. The top ten constitute about 4.5% of the sample. CDR1 and CDR2 (SEHNR, FQNEAQ) derive from the germline V gene (reference sequence). Relative to germline, V is missing 5 bases and J is missing 5 bases, with 15 bases of the junction outside any gene match. Including cysteine and phenylalanine, the CDR3 has 17 amino acids. Of all the DNA, just the CDR3 is kept, 51 bases in frame from base 1.

This sample is drawn from a study of cytomegalovirus exposure and HLA in healthy donors (dated by TCRdb to 2016 to 2017). In terms of the full investigation: According to a later analysis, one platform produced both the 100 to 150 validation repertoires and the roughly 660 repertoires of the first cohort. The aim of the study was to test whether cataloging public T cell receptors could identify signatures of past pathogen exposure. Besides the first cohort of roughly 700 subjects, a separate validation cohort made up of some 110 different subjects was used. High-throughput TCR immunosequencing, statistical association of individual TCRs with disease status, and machine learning were combined to predict cytomegalovirus infection status. Results the study describes overall, beyond this receptor: A later analysis had no HLA typing for the validation cohort, so co-occurrence there was scored across all 110 or so repertoires. Most TCR sequences were seen in very few donors, while some public TCRs were found in many individuals. The classifier was reported to diagnose cytomegalovirus status with high specificity and sensitivity in both the original cohort and the validation cohort. The study gave a list of roughly 150 TCR beta chains associated with cytomegalovirus. A later analysis found that TCRs clustered in the first cohort also tended to co-occur in the roughly 110 validation repertoires, with approximately 95% of cluster scores above 0. It was suggested by the authors that the approach could potentially be generalized to other disease states and immunological phenotypes. In vitro tests confirmed that a few of the cytomegalovirus-associated TCR beta chains recognize cytomegalovirus antigens.

Separate from the roughly 650-subject first cohort, the validation cohort of roughly 120 subjects was the group to which the donors belonged. The receptor was isolated from a man aged 18 to 29 in good health and CMV-seropositive. The sequenced sample was PBMCs. The chain is made from TRBV7-9 and TRBJ2-1, with 7 bases aligning to TRBD1. The DNA reads as follows: TGTGCCAGCAGCCTAAGGGCACAGGGGCCTGGGGACAATGAGCAGTTCTTC. Its protein product is CASSLRAQGPGDNEQFF.